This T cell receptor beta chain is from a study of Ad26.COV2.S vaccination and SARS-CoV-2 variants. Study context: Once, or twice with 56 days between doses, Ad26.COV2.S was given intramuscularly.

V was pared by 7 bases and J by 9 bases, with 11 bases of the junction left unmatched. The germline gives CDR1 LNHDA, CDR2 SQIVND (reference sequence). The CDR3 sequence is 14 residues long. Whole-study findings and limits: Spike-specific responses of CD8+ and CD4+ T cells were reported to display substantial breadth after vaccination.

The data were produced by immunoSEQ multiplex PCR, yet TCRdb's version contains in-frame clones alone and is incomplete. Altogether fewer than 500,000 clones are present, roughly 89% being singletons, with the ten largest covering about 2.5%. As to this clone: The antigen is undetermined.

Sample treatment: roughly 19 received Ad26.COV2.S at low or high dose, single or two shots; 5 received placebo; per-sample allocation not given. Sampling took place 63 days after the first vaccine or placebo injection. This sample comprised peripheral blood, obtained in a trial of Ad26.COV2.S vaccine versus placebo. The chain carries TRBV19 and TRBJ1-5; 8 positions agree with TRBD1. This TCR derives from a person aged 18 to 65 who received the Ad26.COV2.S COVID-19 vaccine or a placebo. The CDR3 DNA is TGTGCCAGTACTGGGGACAGGTCTATATGGCCCCAGCATTTT. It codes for CASTGDRSIWPQHF.